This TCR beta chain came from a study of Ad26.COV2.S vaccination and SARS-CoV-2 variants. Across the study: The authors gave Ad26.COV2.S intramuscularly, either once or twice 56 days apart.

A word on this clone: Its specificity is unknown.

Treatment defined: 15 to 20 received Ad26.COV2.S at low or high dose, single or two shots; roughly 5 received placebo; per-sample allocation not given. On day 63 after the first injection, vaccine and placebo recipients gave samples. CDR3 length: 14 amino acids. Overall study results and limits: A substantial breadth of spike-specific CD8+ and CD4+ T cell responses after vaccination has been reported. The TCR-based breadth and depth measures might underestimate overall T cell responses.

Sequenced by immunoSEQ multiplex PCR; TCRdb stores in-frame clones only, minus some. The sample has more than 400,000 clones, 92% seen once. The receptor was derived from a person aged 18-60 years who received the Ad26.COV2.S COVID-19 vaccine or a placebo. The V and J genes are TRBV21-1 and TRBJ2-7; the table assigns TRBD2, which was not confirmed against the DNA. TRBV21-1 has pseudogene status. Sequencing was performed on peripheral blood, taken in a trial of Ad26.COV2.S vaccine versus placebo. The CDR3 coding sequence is TGTGCCAGCAGCAAAGCTCGGGGGATATACGAGCAGTACTTC. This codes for CASSKARGIYEQYF.